The rows below give T cell receptor beta chains drawn from one sample of a study of T-cell reconstitution after alpha-beta-depleted transplantation in children. TCRdb reprocessed the PCR reads via MiXCR and lists one record per CDR3 protein. This table holds about 58,000 distinct CDR3 sequences, 44% found once. The sample in question was PBMCs, mostly from graft donor cells, obtained 360 days after TCRalphabeta/CD19-depleted stem cell transplant. The origin of the receptors is a male patient younger than 18 who had a stem cell transplant for acute lymphoblastic leukemia, so the T cells may come from the graft donor. CDR3s include the opening cysteine and the closing phenylalanine or tryptophan. The D gene is left open where the match is weak. A row's size may be missing; if present it is once, few, many or a size class.

.	.	TRBV7-6	TRBJ2-3	TGTGCCAGCAGCTTATATAGGAGTGAGTTGGCAGATACGCAGTATTTT	CASSLYRSELADTQYF
few	TRBD2	TRBV2	TRBJ2-2	TGTGCCAGTGAGACTAGCGGGAGTGGCGGGGAGCTGTTTTTT	CASETSGSGGELFF
.	.	TRBV7-8	TRBJ2-5	TGTGCCAGCAGCTTACGATCCAGACAAGAGACCCAGTACTTC	CASSLRSRQETQYF
.	.	TRBV7-6	TRBJ2-7	TGTGCCAGCAGCTTGCTGGACACCTGGGGTTCCGAGCAGTACTTC	CASSLLDTWGSEQYF
.	.	TRBV15	TRBJ2-7	TGTGCCACCAGCGTAGACAGACCCTACGAGCAGTACTTC	CATSVDRPYEQYF
.	.	TRBV7-2	TRBJ2-7	TGTGCCAGCAGCTTAGAGGGGGGAGGCTACGAGCAGTACTTC	CASSLEGGGYEQYF
.	TRBD1	TRBV5-1	TRBJ1-2	TGCGCCAGCAGCTTGGATTCGGGAGGGGGCAGAGGCTACACCTTC	CASSLDSGGGRGYTF
.	.	TRBV20-1	TRBJ2-1	TGCAGTGCTACTCGCTTGGATGGGGTGCTTGATGAGCAGTTCTTC	CSATRLDGVLDEQFF
.	.	TRBV7-6	TRBJ1-1	TGTGCCAGCAGCTTAGCGGGCGGGGGGTTAGACACTGAAGCTTTCTTT	CASSLAGGGLDTEAFF
.	TRBD1	TRBV5-1	TRBJ2-1	TGCGCCAGCAGCGGTGGACAGGGGGCGGGGCAGTTCTTC	CASSGGQGAGQFF
.	.	TRBV7-8	TRBJ2-7	TGTGCCAGCAGCTCCTTAAGCGGCTCCAGCTCCTACGAGCAGTACTTC	CASSSLSGSSSYEQYF
.	.	TRBV6-1	TRBJ1-3	TGTGCCAGCAGTCCCGGGCGCCCTGGAAACACCATATATTTT	CASSPGRPGNTIYF
.	.	TRBV2	TRBJ2-4	TGTGCCAGCAGTGAAGTGCAGGGAATAGCCAAAAACATTCAGTACTTC	CASSEVQGIAKNIQYF
.	TRBD1	TRBV18	TRBJ1-1	TGTGCCAGCTCACCGGACAGGGGGCACACTGAAGCTTTCTTT	CASSPDRGHTEAFF
few	.	TRBV12-3/TRBV12-4	TRBJ2-1	TGTGCCAGCAGACTCTACGGTGAGCAGTTCTTC	CASRLYGEQFF
.	TRBD1	TRBV20-1	TRBJ2-1	TGCAGTGCTACCCGGGACAGGGGGGACAATGAGCAGTTCTTC	CSATRDRGDNEQFF